This T cell receptor beta chain was retrieved from a study of T cell changes during pregnancy in multiple sclerosis. Germline V gives CDR1 SGHNT, CDR2 YENEEA. V was pared by 3 bases and J by 2 bases, with 10 bases between. The CDR3 runs 14 residues. Assay: immunoSEQ multiplex PCR; the TCRdb copy retains only in-frame clones and omits some. This sample has over 60,000 clones, with 90% to 95% found just once. This clone showed up just once. The input for sequencing was CD4+ T cells from peripheral blood mononuclear cells, taken in the third trimester of pregnancy. The chain combines TRBV11-3 with TRBJ1-2; no definite D call. This TCR derives from a female donor in good health, enrolled as a control in a pregnancy study. As DNA, the CDR3 is TGTGCCAGCAGCTTCTCTCGAGGGAACTATGGCTACACCTTC. Protein: CASSFSRGNYGYTF. The whole variable domain, remainder taken from reference TRBV11-3 and TRBJ1-2, is EAGVVQSPRYKIIEKKQPVAFWCNPISGHNTLYWYLQNLGQGPELLIRYENEEAVDDSQLPKDRFSAERLKGVDSTLKIQPAELGDSAVYLCASSFSRGNYGYTFGSGTRLTVV.